Listed here are 10 T cell receptor beta chains from one sample, sequenced in a study of cytomegalovirus exposure and HLA in healthy donors. The PCR used 60 Vbeta and 13 Jbeta primers. Clones were sequenced by immunoSEQ multiplex PCR, and TCRdb holds only the in-frame ones, with some missing. This sample's table has about 77,000 clones. Sample: PBMCs. Receptors were obtained from a man aged 50-59 years in good health and CMV-seropositive.

The rearrangement links TRBV12-1 to TRBJ2-7; the table names TRBD1, a call not compared with the DNA. TRBV12-1 is listed as a pseudogene. The CDR3 contains 14 residues. For the CDR3, the DNA is TGTGCCAGCCGACCGGGACAGGAGACCTACGAGCAGTACTTC. Translated: CASRPGQETYEQYF.

As to this clone: This specimen includes other DNA sequences encoding the same CDR3. The V call is TRBV19, the J call TRBJ2-3; TRBD2 aligns across 7 bases. CDR3 length: 18 amino acids. From germline, CDR1 is LNHDA and CDR2 SQIVND (reference sequence). The chain's CDR3 is CVPSKLEGLAVSTDTQYF. In DNA form, the CDR3 reads TGTGTACCCAGTAAGTTGGAGGGTCTAGCGGTTAGCACAGATACGCAGTATTTT.

V is TRBV10-3 and J is TRBJ1-2, with TRBD1 identical over 7 bases. This CDR3 has 14 amino acids. Germline V gives CDR1 ENHRY, CDR2 SYGVKD. The V gene end was trimmed by 6 bases and the J gene end by 6 bases; junction bases not matched to a gene: 10. CDR3 protein: CAIRAGGGLDGYTF. The CDR3 DNA follows: TGTGCCATCAGGGCGGGAGGGGGCCTGGATGGCTACACCTTC.

The CDR3 DNA reads as TGTGCCAGCCGCAGCGGACAGGGGAGGAATCAGCCCCAGCATTTT. This codes for CASRSGQGRNQPQHF. The chain combines TRBV2 with TRBJ1-5; 9 nucleotides line up with TRBD1. CDR3 length equals 15 residues. After removal of 8 bases from V and 4 bases from J, the junction contained 9 bases not matched to a gene. Germline loops: CDR1 SNHLY, CDR2 FYNNEI.

In the case of this clone: In the same sample, other DNA sequences code for this CDR3. V gene TRBV19 combines with J gene TRBJ2-3; TRBD2 agrees at 7 bases. This CDR3 has 18 amino acids. Germline-derived CDR1 and CDR2 are LNHDA and SQIVND (reference sequence). CDR3 sequence: CARSKLEGLAVSTDTQYF. In DNA, the CDR3 is TGTGCTCGCAGTAAGTTGGAGGGTCTAGCGGTTAGCACAGATACGCAGTATTTT.

This chain links TRBV11-2 with TRBJ2-3, with a weak D call TRBD2 (7 bases). Per the germline V gene, CDR1 is SGHAT and CDR2 is FQNNGV. The CDR3 is made up of 15 amino acids. V gave up 3 bases and J gave up 5 bases, with 15 bases separating them. The CDR3 DNA sequence: TGTGCCAGCAGCTTCGGCGGGGGCGAGGGAGATACGCAGTATTTT. Amino acids: CASSFGGGEGDTQYF.

The chain is built from TRBV18 and TRBJ1-1; D perhaps matches TRBD1 (5 bases). The CDR3 length is 13 residues. V lost 2 bases and J lost 3, with 7 bases in between. Germline values: CDR1 KGHSH, CDR2 LQKENI. The CDR3 sequence: CASSPDRHTEAFF. The CDR3 DNA reads as TGTGCCAGCTCACCAGACAGACACACTGAAGCTTTCTTT.

The chain is built from TRBV30 and TRBJ2-3, with TRBD1 matching over 8 bases. This CDR3 contains 14 residues. Germline V gene sequence: CDR1 GTSNPN, CDR2 SVGIG (reference sequence). V was pared by 1 base and J by 4 bases, with 4 bases of the junction left unmatched. CDR3 residues: CAWSGTGFADTQYF. CDR3 bases: TGTGCCTGGAGTGGGACAGGGTTCGCAGATACGCAGTATTTT.

V usage is TRBV4-1 and J usage is TRBJ1-6, with D possibly being TRBD1 (5 bases). CDR1 and CDR2 (germline): MGHRA, YSYEKL. This CDR3 spans 14 amino acids. The V and J ends lost 4 bases and 7 bases respectively, with 11 bases between them. The CDR3 nucleotides are TGCGCCAGCAGCCTGACAGTTTACAATTCACCCCTCCACTTT. This sequence encodes CASSLTVYNSPLHF.

V gene TRBV10-3 combines with J gene TRBJ2-2; 10 nucleotides line up with TRBD1. This CDR3 has 15 amino acids. The trim removed 6 bases at V and 3 bases at J, leaving 4 bases unmatched. The V gene's germline CDR1 is ENHRY and CDR2 SYGVKD. CDR3 in amino acids: CAISKGQGYTGELFF. The CDR3 nucleotides read TGTGCCATCAGCAAGGGACAGGGGTACACCGGGGAGCTGTTTTTT.